This T cell receptor (beta chain) was captured in a study of CD8 T cells in Susac syndrome. The study sequenced TCR beta in blood CD8+ and CD4+ T cells. Relapsing-remitting disease, either stable or active, was present in the multiple sclerosis controls, who were treatment-naive patients. After extraction with the RNeasy kit, about 0.45 to 1 ug of the RNA was reverse transcribed using random hexamers. Amplification of TCR beta CDR3 spanned 54 Vbeta and 13 Jbeta via immunoSEQ multiplex PCR. One entry per CDR3 protein results from TCRdb running MiXCR on the immunoSEQ multiplex PCR reads. The table has about 430,000 distinct CDR3 sequences, more than 80% seen once. The CDR3 is made up of 13 amino acids. Losses at the gene ends were 7 bases for V and 6 bases for J; bases not matched to a gene: 5. The germline V gene encodes CDR1 MNHNS and CDR2 SASEGT.

The receptor's source is a human donor with multiple sclerosis. The chain employs TRBV6-1 and TRBJ1-5; 8 bases fit TRBD1. Sequenced input: CD8+ T cells from PBMCs. CDR3 amino acids: CASMDRDGQPQHF. The CDR3 DNA reads as TGTGCCAGCATGGACAGGGACGGTCAGCCCCAGCATTTT.